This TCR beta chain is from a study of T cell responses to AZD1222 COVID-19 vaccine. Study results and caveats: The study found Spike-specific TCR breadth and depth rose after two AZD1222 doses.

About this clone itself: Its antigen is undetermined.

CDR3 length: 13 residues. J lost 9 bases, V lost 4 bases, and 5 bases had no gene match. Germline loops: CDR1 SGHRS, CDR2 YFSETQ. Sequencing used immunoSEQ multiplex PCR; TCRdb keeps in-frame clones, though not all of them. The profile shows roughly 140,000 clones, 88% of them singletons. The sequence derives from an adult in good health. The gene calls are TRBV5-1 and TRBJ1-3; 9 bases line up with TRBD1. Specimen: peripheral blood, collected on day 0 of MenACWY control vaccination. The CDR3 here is CASSDTGGGTIYF. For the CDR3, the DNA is TGCGCCAGCAGCGACACAGGGGGCGGCACCATATATTTT.